Below are 20 T cell receptor beta chains sequenced from a single sample in a study of shared clonotypes between healthy human individuals. The table came from immunoSEQ multiplex PCR; TCRdb's copy has only in-frame clones and leaves some out. Here the sample spans over a million clones, approximately 98.5% being singletons. The material sequenced was naive CD4+ T cells sorted from blood. Subset of the sample: CD45RA+ positively selected. Receptors were obtained from a man younger than 45 in good health.

This chain uses TRBV5-8 with TRBJ2-2; D unresolved. The ends were cut back, 1 base at V and 2 bases at J, with 6 bases in the middle. The CDR3 runs to 14 residues. The V gene's germline CDR1 is SGHTS and CDR2 YDEGEE. The CDR3 sequence: CASSLYSNTGELFF. CDR3 DNA sequence: TGTGCCAGCAGCTTGTACAGTAACACCGGGGAGCTGTTTTTT.

The V and J genes are TRBV15 and TRBJ2-1; 15 bases fit TRBD2. V lost 1 base and J lost 10; bases outside the gene matches: 11. CDR1 is LNHNV and CDR2 is YYDKDF in the germline V gene (reference sequence). This CDR3 contains 18 residues. In nucleotides, the CDR3 is TGTGCCACCAGCAGAGGGACTAGCGGGAGGGAGGCCGGCCTCGAGCAGTTCTTC. It yields the protein CATSRGTSGREAGLEQFF.

CDR3: CASSVATPGGKAQPQHF. For the CDR3, the DNA is TGTGCCAGCAGCGTAGCGACACCAGGGGGCAAGGCTCAGCCCCAGCATTTT. The V gene is TRBV9, the J gene TRBJ1-5; 8 nucleotides agree with TRBD1. Losses at the gene ends were 0 bases for V and 6 bases for J; bases not matched to a gene: 11. The germline gives CDR1 SGDLS, CDR2 YYNGEE. The CDR3 loop spans 17 amino acids. Full variable domain (rest looked up from reference TRBV9 and TRBJ1-5): DSGVTQTPKHLITATGQRVTLRCSPRSGDLSVYWYQQSLDQGLQFLIQYYNGEERAKGNILERFSAQQFPDLHSELNLSSLELGDSALYFCASSVATPGGKAQPQHFGDGTRLSIL.

The chain couples TRBV4-3 to TRBJ1-4; 8 bases align to TRBD1. The germline V gene encodes CDR1 LGHNA and CDR2 YSLEER. J gave up 5 bases and V 0 bases, and 2 bases lay outside the gene matches. CDR3 length equals 15 residues. The CDR3 region is CASSQDDRGNEKLFF. In nucleotides, the CDR3 is TGCGCCAGCAGCCAAGATGACAGGGGCAATGAAAAACTGTTTTTT.

The chain employs TRBV19 and TRBJ2-2; D unclear. Germline V gene lookup returns CDR1 LNHDA and CDR2 SQIVND (reference sequence). This CDR3 comprises 12 residues. Trimming took 7 bases from V and 9 from J, leaving 12 bases between them. The CDR3 reads CASTKVGRELFF. DNA for the CDR3: TGTGCCAGTACGAAGGTGGGTCGGGAGCTGTTTTTT.

The DNA for the CDR3 is TGTGCCAGCAGCTTGGCGTCTAGCAAAACCTACAATGAGCAGTTCTTC. As protein: CASSLASSKTYNEQFF. The chain uses TRBV5-4 and TRBJ2-1; D possibly corresponds to TRBD2 (5 bases). CDR1 is SGHNT, CDR2 YYREEE, per germline (reference sequence). The CDR3 has 16 amino acids. The V end was cut by 0 bases, the J end by 2 bases, with 12 bases between.

On this clone: The same CDR3 is also encoded by other DNA sequences in this sample. V and J are TRBV9 and TRBJ2-1; no clear D gene. The CDR3 totals 13 residues. Trimming shortened V by 1 base and J by 0 bases, and 2 bases separated the two germline ends. CDR1 is SGDLS, CDR2 YYNGEE, per germline. This chain's CDR3 is CASSVTSYNEQFF. The CDR3 nucleotides read TGTGCCAGCAGCGTAACCTCCTACAATGAGCAGTTCTTC.

In this sample, this clone turned up once. Other nucleotide sequences in the sample specify the same CDR3. The rearrangement uses TRBV7-2 and TRBJ2-3; the match to TRBD2 covers 10 bases. The J segment lost 5 bases and the V segment lost 5 bases, leaving 4 bases of the junction unmatched. The CDR3 totals 14 residues. The germline V gene encodes CDR1 SGHTA and CDR2 FQGNSA. The CDR3 loop is CASSPRLAGDTQYF. The DNA of the CDR3 is TGTGCCAGCAGCCCTAGACTAGCGGGAGATACGCAGTATTTT.

The V and J genes are TRBV6-5 and TRBJ2-2; D is undetermined. The CDR3 length is 15 residues. Germline lookup yields CDR1 MNHEY and CDR2 SVGAGI. V was cut by 2 bases and J by 5 bases, with 12 bases left in between. CDR3 DNA: TGTGCCAGCAGTTACAAACGGGTTGCAACCGGGGAGCTGTTTTTT. Protein sequence: CASSYKRVATGELFF.

The table lists this clone with a count of one. This CDR3 is also generated by other DNA sequences in the sample. The chain has TRBV9 and TRBJ2-2, with 10 nucleotides matching TRBD2. This CDR3 has 17 residues. With 0 bases clipped from V and 5 bases from J, the junction kept 7 bases outside the gene matches. Germline loops: CDR1 SGDLS, CDR2 YYNGEE. CDR3 in DNA: TGTGCCAGCAGCGTAGGTGGGCTAGCGGGAGTTACCGGGGAGCTGTTTTTT. Translation: CASSVGGLAGVTGELFF.

The chain is built from TRBV2 and TRBJ2-5; 11 bases align to TRBD2. Germline CDR1 is SNHLY and CDR2 is FYNNEI. This CDR3 comprises 13 residues. The ends lost 6 bases at V and 4 bases at J; junction bases unmatched: 1. CDR3 nucleotides: TGTGCCAGCAGAGGACTAGCGGGAGAGACCCAGTACTTC. Its protein product is CASRGLAGETQYF.

For this clone: One end of the junction varies from germline; a read error may be responsible. The J gene is TRBJ1-5, the V gene TRBV19; D call uncertain. Germline V gene sequence: CDR1 LNHDA, CDR2 SQIVND (reference sequence). This CDR3 spans 14 amino acids. In DNA, the CDR3 is TGTGCCAGTAGTATCGTCGGTAGCCATCAGCCCCAGCATTTT. This gives the protein CASSIVGSHQPQHF.

This chain connects TRBV2 to TRBJ2-2, with D possibly TRBD2 on 7 matching bases. Germline lookup yields CDR1 SNHLY and CDR2 FYNNEI. V lost 7 bases to trimming and J lost 3 bases, with 9 bases between them. The CDR3 has 13 residues. The CDR3 region has the DNA TGTGCCAGCAAGGGGGGGCACACCGGGGAGCTGTTTTTT. Amino acids: CASKGGHTGELFF.

This clone was recorded only once. The chain uses TRBV10-3 and TRBJ2-2; no definite D call. The ends were cut back, 3 bases at V and 0 bases at J, with 14 bases in the middle. CDR3 length equals 17 residues. CDR1 and CDR2 from the germline V gene are ENHRY and SYGVKD. CDR3 sequence: CAISDSKRTANTGELFF. The CDR3 DNA reads as TGTGCCATCAGTGACTCGAAAAGGACCGCGAACACCGGGGAGCTGTTTTTT.

The chain combines TRBV4-1 with TRBJ2-3, with D possibly being TRBD2 (7 bases). V was shortened by 4 bases and J by 3 bases, with 17 bases between the two germline ends. The CDR3 totals 16 residues. Germline assignment: CDR1 MGHRA and CDR2 YSYEKL. As DNA, the CDR3 is TGCGCCAGCAGCCGAAACGGGGGGCGAGGGACAGATACGCAGTATTTT. Amino acids: CASSRNGGRGTDTQYF.

The chain is built from TRBV14 and TRBJ2-1; D is possibly TRBD2 (5 bases). CDR3 length: 16 residues. Germline V CDR1 and CDR2: SGHDN, FVKESK. Deletions cut 3 bases from V and 5 bases from J, with 17 bases between. Here the CDR3 reads CASSHSKLAQDNEQFF. The CDR3 nucleotides read TGTGCCAGCAGCCACTCTAAGCTAGCCCAAGACAATGAGCAGTTCTTC.

The V call is TRBV7-6, the J call TRBJ1-1; D is undetermined. This CDR3 comprises 13 residues. V was shortened by 1 base and J by 1 base, with 4 bases between the two germline ends. Germline V gene sequence: CDR1 SGHVS, CDR2 FNYEAQ. The CDR3 nucleotides read TGTGCCAGCAGCTTAGTGTGGAACACTGAAGCTTTCTTT. Translation gives CASSLVWNTEAFF.

This chain joins TRBV5-5 and TRBJ1-2, with D uncertain. V shed 4 bases and J shed 0 bases, with 16 bases lying between them. The CDR3 extends over 16 amino acids. Germline-derived CDR1 and CDR2 are SGHKS and YYEKEE (reference sequence). CDR3 coding DNA: TGTGCCAGCAGCCGAACGCGGAACCCTTCTAACTATGGCTACACCTTC. This sequence encodes CASSRTRNPSNYGYTF.

The rearrangement links TRBV10-3 to TRBJ2-1; D assignment may be TRBD1 or TRBD2 (5 bases each). Germline CDR1 and CDR2: ENHRY and SYGVKD. V was pared by 6 bases and J by 8 bases, with 14 bases between. This CDR3 is 13 amino acids long. In DNA form, the CDR3 reads TGTGCCATCAGGTTATTAATGGGGGATGAGCAGTTCTTC. This translates into CAIRLLMGDEQFF.

The chain has TRBV2 and TRBJ1-2; the D is unclear. Trimming stripped 0 bases from V and 8 bases from J, with 10 bases between. The CDR3 runs to 13 residues. Per germline, CDR1 SNHLY and CDR2 FYNNEI. This CDR3 reads CASSEAPGGGYTF. In DNA form, the CDR3 reads TGTGCCAGCAGTGAAGCCCCCGGCGGGGGCTACACCTTC.